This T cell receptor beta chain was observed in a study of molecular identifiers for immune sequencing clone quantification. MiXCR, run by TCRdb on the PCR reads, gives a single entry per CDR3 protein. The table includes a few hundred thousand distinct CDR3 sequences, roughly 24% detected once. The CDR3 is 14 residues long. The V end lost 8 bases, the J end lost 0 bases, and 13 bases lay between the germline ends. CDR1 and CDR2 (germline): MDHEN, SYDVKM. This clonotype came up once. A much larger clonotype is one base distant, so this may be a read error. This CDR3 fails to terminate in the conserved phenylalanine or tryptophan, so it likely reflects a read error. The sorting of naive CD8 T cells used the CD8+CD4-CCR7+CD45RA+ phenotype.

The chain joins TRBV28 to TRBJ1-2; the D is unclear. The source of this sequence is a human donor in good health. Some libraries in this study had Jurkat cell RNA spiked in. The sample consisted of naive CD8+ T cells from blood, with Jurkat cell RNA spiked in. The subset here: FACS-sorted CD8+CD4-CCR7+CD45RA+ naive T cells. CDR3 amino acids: CASGIHRANYGYTI. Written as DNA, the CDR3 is TGTGCCAGCGGAATTCACAGAGCTAACTATGGCTACACCATC.